This record concerns one TCR beta chain sequence. Antigen unknown. Researchers amplified the TCR beta CDR3 regions from RNA transcripts. The study used the HTBI primer set for a first-round RT-PCR of the TCR CDR3. MiXCR, applied by TCRdb to the multiplex PCR reads, yields one record per CDR3 protein. The table has over 150,000 distinct CDR3 sequences, approximately 16% seen once. Any patient presenting with uncontrolled infection, other autoimmune disease, pregnancy or lactation was left out. This entry comes from a study of T cells in Graves' hyperthyroidism and ophthalmopathy. Study-wide points: Most thyroid-expanded clonotypes above 0.001 were also found in blood. A model of 13 V-J pairs discriminated ophthalmopathy from stable hyperthyroidism.

The sequence was collected from a woman aged 45-65 years with Graves' hyperthyroidism. The sequenced sample consisted of blood.

Written as DNA, the CDR3 is TGTGCCAGCCGAAATACAGGGTCCTTATCCTACGAGCAGTACTTC. Amino acids: CASRNTGSLSYEQYF. The gene calls are TRBV28 and TRBJ2-7; tentative D call: TRBD1 (6 bases). There are 15 residues in the CDR3. CDR1 MDHEN and CDR2 SYDVKM come from the germline V gene. Trimming pared 8 bases from V and 1 base from J, leaving 18 bases between.